Shown below are 21 T cell receptor beta chains from a single sample sequenced in a study of blood T cell repertoires in COVID-19. Method: immunoSEQ multiplex PCR; TCRdb's copy keeps in-frame clones and lacks some. The sample gives 100,000 or so clones, 80% to 90% of which show up once; 10% is in the top ten. The sample was peripheral blood. These receptors originate from a human donor in a cohort sampled during active COVID-19.

The CDR3 DNA sequence: TGCAGCGTGGATACCCCGGGACAGTCAAACTATGGCTACACCTTC. It is translated as CSVDTPGQSNYGYTF. This chain connects TRBV29-1 to TRBJ1-2, with 7 bases aligning to TRBD1. The CDR3 covers 15 residues. V shed 6 bases and J 2 bases; nucleotides not matched to a gene: 12. Germline CDR1 and CDR2: SQVTM and ANQGSEA.

V gene TRBV18 combines with J gene TRBJ2-7, with no clear D. The length of the CDR3 is 13 residues. The germline V gene has CDR1 KGHSH and CDR2 LQKENI. V was cut by 6 bases and J by 2 bases, with 11 bases left in between. CDR3 in DNA: TGTGCCAGCTCTCCCCAGGATACCTACGAGCAGTACTTC. Translating gives CASSPQDTYEQYF.

The chain joins TRBV3-1 (or the pseudogene TRBV3-2) to TRBJ1-5; 7 bases are a match to TRBD1. This CDR3 comprises 14 residues. The germline CDR1 and CDR2 sequences are LGHDT and YNNKEL (reference sequence). Germline trimming cut 4 bases from V and 5 bases from J; bases unmatched to any gene: 5. The CDR3 DNA is TGTGCCAGCAGCCCCCGACAGGGAGATCAGCCCCAGCATTTT. Translated: CASSPRQGDQPQHF.

This chain uses TRBV27 with TRBJ2-5; the D is unclear. CDR3 length: 14 residues. The germline V gene has CDR1 MNHEY and CDR2 SMNVEV (reference sequence). V dropped 0 bases and J dropped 3 bases, with 8 bases sitting between them. CDR3 loop: CASSLSRAKETQYF. The DNA of the CDR3 is TGTGCCAGCAGTTTATCACGAGCCAAAGAGACCCAGTACTTC.

The chain carries TRBV2 and TRBJ2-2; possibly TRBD2 for D (6 bases). This CDR3 is 14 amino acids long. V lost 3 bases and J 7 bases, leaving 12 bases between the germline ends. CDR1 and CDR2 from the germline V gene are SNHLY and FYNNEI. As DNA, the CDR3 is TGTGCCAGCAGTGAGGAGGGTGGGCGCGGGGAGCTGTTTTTT. Translating gives CASSEEGGRGELFF.

The chain recombines TRBV19 with TRBJ2-3; TRBD1 matches 7 bases. Germline V gene lookup returns CDR1 LNHDA and CDR2 SQIVND (reference sequence). J was trimmed by 1 base and V by 5 bases; bases with no gene match: 6. The CDR3 sequence is 15 residues long. Here the CDR3 DNA reads TGTGCCAGTAGTGTCGCCGGGACAGGCACAGATACGCAGTATTTT. Translated, it gives CASSVAGTGTDTQYF. Full variable domain (remainder filled in from reference TRBV19 and TRBJ2-3): DGGITQSPKYLFRKEGQNVTLSCEQNLNHDAMYWYRQDPGQGLRLIYYSQIVNDFQKGDIAEGYSVSREKKESFPLTVTSAQKNPTAFYLCASSVAGTGTDTQYFGPGTRLTVL.

The genes are TRBV27 and TRBJ2-7; 8 bases are a match to TRBD1. Germline V CDR1 and CDR2: MNHEY, SMNVEV (reference sequence). The CDR3 has 14 amino acids. The V and J ends lost 4 bases and 5 bases, in that order; junction bases with no gene match: 7. DNA of the CDR3: TGTGCCAGCAGTTCCAACAGGGGGACAGACGAGCAGTACTTC. The encoded protein is CASSSNRGTDEQYF.

The chain employs TRBV6-6 and TRBJ1-5; no reliable D call. The germline V and J ends were trimmed by 0 bases and 7 bases, with 10 bases remaining between them. Germline assignment: CDR1 MNHNY and CDR2 SVGAGI (reference sequence). The CDR3 loop spans 14 amino acids. The CDR3 reads CASSYSTSGQPQHF. CDR3 nucleotides: TGTGCCAGCAGTTACTCGACAAGTGGACAGCCCCAGCATTTT.

V usage is TRBV5-1 and J usage is TRBJ2-7; 9 nucleotides match TRBD1. Germline CDR1 and CDR2: SGHRS and YFSETQ. V was clipped by 4 bases and J by 1 base; unmatched bases: 12. The CDR3 runs 17 residues. This CDR3 is CASSVTSGQGRSYEQYF. The DNA for the CDR3 is TGCGCCAGCAGCGTGACCTCGGGACAGGGAAGATCCTACGAGCAGTACTTC.

The chain uses TRBV5-1 and TRBJ1-1; 11 bases are a match to TRBD1. The V segment lost 10 bases and the J segment 1 base; nucleotides outside the gene matches: 6. The CDR3 is 14 amino acids. Germline assignment: CDR1 SGHRS and CDR2 YFSETQ. CDR3 residues: CARGTGGGNTEAFF. CDR3 DNA: TGCGCCCGGGGGACAGGGGGTGGGAACACTGAAGCTTTCTTT. Combining the CDR3 with reference TRBV5-1 and TRBJ1-1 gives the whole variable domain KAGVTQTPRYLIKTRGQQVTLSCSPISGHRSVSWYQQTPGQGLQFLFEYFSETQRNKGNFPGRFSGRQFSNSRSEMNVSTLELGDSALYLCARGTGGGNTEAFFGQGTRLTVV.

The chain recombines TRBV4-1 with TRBJ1-4; 7 nucleotides line up with TRBD1. The ends lost 1 base at V and 4 bases at J; junction bases unmatched: 6. Germline V gene sequence: CDR1 MGHRA, CDR2 YSYEKL. The CDR3 contains 16 residues. CDR3 sequence: CASSQGWAGGNEKLFF. The CDR3, as DNA: TGCGCCAGCAGCCAAGGGTGGGCAGGGGGTAATGAAAAACTGTTTTTT.

This chain links TRBV7-2 with TRBJ1-3, with 9 bases matching TRBD1. CDR3 length: 14 amino acids. V shed 3 bases and J 8 bases; nucleotides not matched to a gene: 5. Germline V CDR1 and CDR2: SGHTA, FQGNSA. The CDR3 DNA sequence: TGTGCCAGCAGCTTGGGACAGGGTATTTACACCATATATTTT. Its protein product is CASSLGQGIYTIYF.

The V and J genes are TRBV7-9 and TRBJ2-1, with D uncertain. Germline loops: CDR1 SEHNR, CDR2 FQNEAQ (reference sequence). V was pared by 5 bases and J by 5 bases, with 13 bases between. This CDR3 region has 14 residues. CDR3: CASSPELRNNEQFF. The CDR3, as DNA: TGTGCCAGCAGCCCCGAGCTGCGGAACAATGAGCAGTTCTTC.

This chain links TRBV7-3 with TRBJ2-1, with 9 bases matching TRBD2. The CDR3 is 19 amino acids. The germline V gene encodes CDR1 SGHTA and CDR2 FQGTGA. The junction had 13 bases not matched to a gene; V was cut back by 3 bases and J by 1 base. CDR3 region: CASSLAPQGGRGSYNEQFF. In DNA, the CDR3 is TGTGCCAGCAGCTTGGCCCCCCAAGGCGGGAGGGGGTCCTACAATGAGCAGTTCTTC.

The V gene is TRBV3-1 (or the pseudogene TRBV3-2), the J gene TRBJ1-1; a weak D match, TRBD1 (5 bases). The CDR3 spans 15 residues. Trimming stripped 4 bases from V and 0 bases from J, with 12 bases between. Germline assignment: CDR1 LGHDT and CDR2 YNNKEL (reference sequence). CDR3 nucleotide sequence: TGTGCCAGCAGCCCCCAGGGATTCGTGAACACTGAAGCTTTCTTT. Residues: CASSPQGFVNTEAFF.

The chain is built from TRBV9 and TRBJ2-7, with 7 bases fitting TRBD1. Per the germline V gene, CDR1 is SGDLS and CDR2 is YYNGEE. The CDR3 totals 14 residues. V was clipped by 2 bases and J by 6 bases; unmatched bases: 8. The CDR3 loop reads CASSVGTDYSEQYF. As DNA, the CDR3 is TGTGCCAGCAGCGTCGGGACAGACTATAGCGAGCAGTACTTC.

Only one count was recorded for this clone. The genes are TRBV5-8 and TRBJ1-2, with 8 bases identical to TRBD1. J gave up 4 bases and V 5 bases, and 4 bases lay outside the gene matches. The germline gives CDR1 SGHTS, CDR2 YDEGEE. The CDR3 has 13 residues. The CDR3 region has the DNA TGTGCCAGCAGGTCGACAGGGGTCTATGGCTACACCTTC. This encodes CASRSTGVYGYTF.

The table lists this clone with a count of one. The chain couples TRBV28 to TRBJ2-7; tentatively, D is TRBD1 (6 bases). The germline V gene has CDR1 MDHEN and CDR2 SYDVKM. Trimming removed 6 bases at V and 0 bases at J, with 18 bases between. This CDR3 comprises 16 residues. CDR3 coding DNA: TGTGCCAGCAGCCCGATCGGGACACCACCCTCCTACGAGCAGTACTTC. This encodes CASSPIGTPPSYEQYF.

The sample holds a few counts of this clone. V and J are TRBV5-1 and TRBJ1-1, with TRBD1 matching over 8 bases. The CDR3 spans 13 residues. Germline V gene lookup returns CDR1 SGHRS and CDR2 YFSETQ. The ends lost 5 bases at V and 7 bases at J; junction bases unmatched: 7. CDR3 region: CASRTGESGEAFF. CDR3 nucleotides: TGCGCCAGCAGGACAGGGGAATCGGGTGAAGCTTTCTTT.

The chain employs TRBV3-1 (or the pseudogene TRBV3-2) and TRBJ1-1, with 7 nucleotides matching TRBD1. CDR1 is LGHDT and CDR2 is YNNKEL in the germline V gene (reference sequence). There are 14 residues in the CDR3. V gave up 3 bases and J gave up 4 bases; unmatched junction bases: 5. The CDR3 DNA follows: TGTGCCAGCAGCCAGAGGCAGGGGGTCACTGAAGCTTTCTTT. This gives the protein CASSQRQGVTEAFF.

This clone is a singleton in its sample. The genes are TRBV6-6 and TRBJ2-2; 8 bases match TRBD1. With V trimmed by 5 bases and J by 7 bases, 9 bases remained unmatched. The germline V gene has CDR1 MNHNY and CDR2 SVGAGI (reference sequence). CDR3 length: 15 residues. DNA for the CDR3: TGTGCCAGCAGTAAGACAGGGGAACTGGGCGGGGAGCTGTTTTTT. This encodes CASSKTGELGGELFF.